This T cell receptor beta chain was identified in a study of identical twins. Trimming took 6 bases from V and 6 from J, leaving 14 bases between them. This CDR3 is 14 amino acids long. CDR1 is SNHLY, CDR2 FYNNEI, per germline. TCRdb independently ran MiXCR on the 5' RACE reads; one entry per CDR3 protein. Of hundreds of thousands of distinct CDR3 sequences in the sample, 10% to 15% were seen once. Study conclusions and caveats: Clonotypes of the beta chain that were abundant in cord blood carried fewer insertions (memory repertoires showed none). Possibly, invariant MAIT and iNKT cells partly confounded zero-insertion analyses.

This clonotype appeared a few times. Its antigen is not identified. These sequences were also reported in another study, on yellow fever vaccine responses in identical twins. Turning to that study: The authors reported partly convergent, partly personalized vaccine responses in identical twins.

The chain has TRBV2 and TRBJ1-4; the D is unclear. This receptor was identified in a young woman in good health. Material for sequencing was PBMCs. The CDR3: CASSERAVDEKLFF. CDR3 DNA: TGTGCCAGCAGCGAACGGGCAGTTGATGAAAAACTGTTTTTT.